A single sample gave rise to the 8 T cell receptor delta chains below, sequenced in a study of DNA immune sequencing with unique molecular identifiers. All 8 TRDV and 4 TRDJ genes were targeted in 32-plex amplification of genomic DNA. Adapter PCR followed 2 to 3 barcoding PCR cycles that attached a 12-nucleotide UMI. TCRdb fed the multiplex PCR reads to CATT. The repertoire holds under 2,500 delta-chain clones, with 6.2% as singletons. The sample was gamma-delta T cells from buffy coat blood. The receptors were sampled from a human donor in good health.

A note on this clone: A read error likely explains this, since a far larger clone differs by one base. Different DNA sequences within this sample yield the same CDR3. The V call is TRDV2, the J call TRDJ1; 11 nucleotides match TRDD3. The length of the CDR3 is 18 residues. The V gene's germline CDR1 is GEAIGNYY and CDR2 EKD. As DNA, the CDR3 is TGTGCTTGTGACGATCTTGGGGGATACGCGGGTTTCACCGATAAACTCATCTTT. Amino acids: CACDDLGGYAGFTDKLIF.

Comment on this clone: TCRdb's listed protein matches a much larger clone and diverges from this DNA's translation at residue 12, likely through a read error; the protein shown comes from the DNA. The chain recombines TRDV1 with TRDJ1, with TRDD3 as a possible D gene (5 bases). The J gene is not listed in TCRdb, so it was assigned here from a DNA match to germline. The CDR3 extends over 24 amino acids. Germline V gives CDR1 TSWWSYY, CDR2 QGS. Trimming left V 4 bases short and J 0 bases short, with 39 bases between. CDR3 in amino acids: CALGVSPLGPGYTSTPPYTDKLIF. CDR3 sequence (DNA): TGTGCTCTTGGGGTGTCCCCCCTTGGCCCTGGGTATACGAGTACCCCTCCGTACACCGATAAACTCATCTTT.

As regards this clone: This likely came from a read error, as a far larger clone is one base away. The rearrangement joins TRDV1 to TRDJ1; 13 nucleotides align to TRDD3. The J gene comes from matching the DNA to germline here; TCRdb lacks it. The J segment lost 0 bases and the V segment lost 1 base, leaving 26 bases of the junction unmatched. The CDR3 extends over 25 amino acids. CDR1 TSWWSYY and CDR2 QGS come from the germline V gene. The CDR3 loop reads CALGEPGLPTAFLYWGIRDTDKLIF. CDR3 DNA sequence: TGTGCTCTTGGGGAACCGGGCCTTCCTACAGCGTTTCTATACTGGGGGATACGGGACACCGATAAACTCATCTTT.

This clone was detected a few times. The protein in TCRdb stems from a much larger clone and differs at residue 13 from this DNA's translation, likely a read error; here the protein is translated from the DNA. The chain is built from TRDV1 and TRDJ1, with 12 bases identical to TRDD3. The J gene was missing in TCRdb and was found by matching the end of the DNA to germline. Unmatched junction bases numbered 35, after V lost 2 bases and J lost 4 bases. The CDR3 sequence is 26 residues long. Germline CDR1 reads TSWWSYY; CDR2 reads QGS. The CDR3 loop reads CALGESAPYHPPRWGIRGIPLDKLIF. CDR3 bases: TGTGCTCTTGGGGAATCGGCCCCCTACCACCCCCCTCGCTGGGGGATACGCGGCATACCTCTCGATAAACTCATCTTT.

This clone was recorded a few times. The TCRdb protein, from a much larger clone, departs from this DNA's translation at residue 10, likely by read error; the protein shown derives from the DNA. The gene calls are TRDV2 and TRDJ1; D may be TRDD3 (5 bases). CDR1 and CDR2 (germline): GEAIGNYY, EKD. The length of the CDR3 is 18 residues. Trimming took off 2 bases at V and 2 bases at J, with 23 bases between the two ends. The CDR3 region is CACDSLATGYTGTDKLIF. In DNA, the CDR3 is TGTGCCTGTGACAGCCTTGCTACGGGGTATACGGGGACCGATAAACTCATCTTT.

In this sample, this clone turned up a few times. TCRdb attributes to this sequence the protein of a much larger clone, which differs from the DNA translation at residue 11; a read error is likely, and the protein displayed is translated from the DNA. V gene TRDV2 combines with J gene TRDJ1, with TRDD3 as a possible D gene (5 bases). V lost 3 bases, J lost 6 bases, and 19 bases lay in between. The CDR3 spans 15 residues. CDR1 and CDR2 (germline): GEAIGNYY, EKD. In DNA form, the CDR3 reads TGTGCCTGTGACCCGATGGGGCCGGGAACCAATAAACTCATCTTT. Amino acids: CACDPMGPGTNKLIF.

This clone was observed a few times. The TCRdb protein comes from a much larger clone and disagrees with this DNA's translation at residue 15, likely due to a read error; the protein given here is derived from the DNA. The CDR3: CACDPVLGTLPYTDNLIF. CDR3 nucleotide sequence: TGTGCCTGTGACCCGGTACTGGGGACTCTTCCCTACACCGATAATCTCATCTTT. The chain combines TRDV2 with TRDJ1; TRDD3 matches at 7 bases. This CDR3 contains 18 residues. The germline CDR1 and CDR2 sequences are GEAIGNYY and EKD.

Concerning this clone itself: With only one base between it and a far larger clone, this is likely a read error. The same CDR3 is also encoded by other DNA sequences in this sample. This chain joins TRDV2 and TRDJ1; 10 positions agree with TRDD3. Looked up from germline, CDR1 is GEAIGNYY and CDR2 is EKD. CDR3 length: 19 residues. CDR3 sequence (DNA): TGTGCCTGTGACACTGTTCTTCGTACTGGGGGATCCCCTACCGATAAACTCATCTTC. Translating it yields CACDTVLRTGGSPTDKLIF.